This T cell receptor (beta chain) was identified in a study of long-term antiretroviral therapy in people with HIV. Germline CDR1 and CDR2: KGHSH and LQKENI. This CDR3 spans 16 amino acids. The V and J ends lost 2 bases and 6 bases, in that order; junction bases with no gene match: 5. Investigators performed immunoSEQ version v3.0 at survey level. Assay: immunoSEQ multiplex PCR; the TCRdb copy retains only in-frame clones and omits some. The repertoire holds 30,000 to 35,000 clones, with approximately 74% as singletons. The J gene is TRBJ2-2, the V gene TRBV18; 11 positions agree with TRBD1. This specimen was unsorted PBMCs, taken 3 years after starting antiretroviral therapy. The TCR was taken from a man aged 50 or older with HIV. CDR3 sequence reads: CASSPTRTGGPGELFF. Written as DNA, the CDR3 is TGTGCCAGCTCACCAACGAGGACAGGGGGCCCCGGGGAGCTGTTTTTT.